The present TCR beta chain was sequenced within a study of blood T cell repertoires in COVID-19. TCRdb keeps only in-frame clones here, not all; method: immunoSEQ multiplex PCR. The sample holds 90,000 to 130,000 clones, around nine tenths seen once. Germline CDR1 SGHRS, CDR2 YFSETQ. V was pared by 1 base and J by 4 bases, with 4 bases of the junction left unmatched. The CDR3 length is 16 residues. This TCR was recovered from a man aged 35 to 55 with acute or convalescent COVID-19. What was sequenced was peripheral blood. The chain employs TRBV5-1 and TRBJ2-3, with 12 nucleotides matching TRBD2. The CDR3 sequence: CASSLRPSGGADTQYF. CDR3 in DNA: TGCGCCAGCAGCTTGAGGCCTAGCGGGGGGGCAGATACGCAGTATTTT.